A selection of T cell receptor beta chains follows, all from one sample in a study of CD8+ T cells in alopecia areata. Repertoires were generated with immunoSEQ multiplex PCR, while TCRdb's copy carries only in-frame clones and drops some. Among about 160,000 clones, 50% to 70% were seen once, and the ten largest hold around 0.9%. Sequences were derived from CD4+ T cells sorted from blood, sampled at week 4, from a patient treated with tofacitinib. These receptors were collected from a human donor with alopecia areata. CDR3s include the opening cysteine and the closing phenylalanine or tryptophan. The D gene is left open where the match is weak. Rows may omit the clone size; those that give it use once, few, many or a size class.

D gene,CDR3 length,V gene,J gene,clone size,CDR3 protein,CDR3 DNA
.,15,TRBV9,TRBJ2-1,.,CASSVAVGRYNEQFF,TGTGCCAGCAGCGTAGCGGTTGGCCGTTACAATGAGCAGTTCTTC
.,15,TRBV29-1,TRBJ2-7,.,CSVAGDLSSSYEQYF,TGCAGCGTTGCAGGGGACCTTTCTAGCTCCTACGAGCAGTACTTC
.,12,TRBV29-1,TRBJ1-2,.,CSVGYSNYGYTF,TGCAGCGTTGGCTACAGCAACTATGGCTACACCTTC
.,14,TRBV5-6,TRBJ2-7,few,CASSVYGVSYEQYF,TGTGCCAGCAGCGTATACGGAGTTTCCTACGAGCAGTACTTC
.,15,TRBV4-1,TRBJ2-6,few,CASSRDSSGANVLTF,TGCGCCAGCAGCCGAGACAGCTCTGGGGCCAACGTCCTGACTTTC
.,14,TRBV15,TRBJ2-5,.,CATSRGRNQETQYF,TGTGCCACCAGCAGAGGCCGGAACCAAGAGACCCAGTACTTC
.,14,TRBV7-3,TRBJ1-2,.,CASSPGPSNYGYTF,TGTGCCAGCAGCCCGGGACCGAGTAACTATGGCTACACCTTC
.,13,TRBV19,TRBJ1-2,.,CASTQGGNYGYTF,TGTGCCAGTACTCAGGGAGGGAACTATGGCTACACCTTC
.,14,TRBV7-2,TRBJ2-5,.,CASSPSQRRETQYF,TGTGCCAGCAGCCCGTCCCAGCGGAGGGAGACCCAGTACTTC
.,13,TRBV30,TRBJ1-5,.,CAWAHKGDQPQHF,TGTGCCTGGGCCCATAAGGGGGACCAGCCCCAGCATTTT
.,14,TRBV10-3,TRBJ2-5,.,CAISESPGEETQYF,TGTGCCATCAGTGAGTCACCAGGGGAAGAGACCCAGTACTTC
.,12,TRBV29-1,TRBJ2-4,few,CSVELAKNIQYF,TGCAGCGTTGAACTAGCCAAAAACATTCAGTACTTC
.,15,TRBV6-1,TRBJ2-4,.,CASTQQLLAKNIQYF,TGTGCCAGCACACAACAGTTACTAGCCAAAAACATTCAGTACTTC
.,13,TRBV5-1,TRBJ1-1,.,CASSLDTNTEAFF,TGCGCCAGCAGCTTGGACACGAACACTGAAGCTTTCTTT
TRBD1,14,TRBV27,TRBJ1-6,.,CASSFSRQGMALHF,TGTGCCAGCAGTTTCTCCCGACAGGGTATGGCCCTCCACTTT
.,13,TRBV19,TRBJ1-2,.,CASSMLQYYGYTF,TGTGCCAGTAGTATGCTACAGTACTATGGCTACACCTTC
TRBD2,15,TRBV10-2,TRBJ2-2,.,CASSFGGAGAGELFF,TGCGCCAGCAGTTTCGGGGGGGCCGGTGCCGGGGAGCTGTTTTTT
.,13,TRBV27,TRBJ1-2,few,CASSFRGPYGYTF,TGTGCCAGCAGTTTCAGGGGCCCCTATGGCTACACCTTC
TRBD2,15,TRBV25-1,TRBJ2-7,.,CASSEWGGGAHEQYF,TGTGCCAGCAGTGAATGGGGCGGGGGGGCCCACGAGCAGTACTTC
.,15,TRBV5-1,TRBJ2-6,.,CASSFHSSGANVLTF,TGCGCCAGCAGCTTCCACTCTTCTGGGGCCAACGTCCTGACTTTC
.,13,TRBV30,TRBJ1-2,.,CAWSAPGDYGYTF,TGTGCCTGGAGTGCCCCCGGTGACTATGGCTACACCTTC
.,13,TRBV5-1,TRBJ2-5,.,CASSTTVQETQYF,TGCGCCAGCAGCACGACAGTACAAGAGACCCAGTACTTC
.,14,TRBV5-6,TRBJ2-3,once,CASSSRPMVVVQYF,TGTGCCAGCAGCTCAAGACCGATGGTCGTGGTGCAGTATTTT
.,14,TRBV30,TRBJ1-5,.,CAWSEGSGNQPQHF,TGTGCCTGGAGTGAAGGCAGCGGCAATCAGCCCCAGCATTTT
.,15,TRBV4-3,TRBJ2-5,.,CASSQGRQNQETQYF,TGCGCCAGCAGCCAAGGCCGACAGAATCAAGAGACCCAGTACTTC
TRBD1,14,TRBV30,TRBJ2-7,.,CAWSAGTGSYEQYF,TGTGCCTGGAGTGCCGGGACAGGGTCCTACGAGCAGTACTTC
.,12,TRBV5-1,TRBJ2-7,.,CASSLDRDEQYF,TGCGCCAGCAGCTTGGATCGGGACGAGCAGTACTTC
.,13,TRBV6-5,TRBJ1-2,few,CASYRAPNYGYTF,TGTGCCAGCTATCGGGCACCTAACTATGGCTACACCTTC
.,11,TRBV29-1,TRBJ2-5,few,CSGQGGETQYF,TGCAGCGGCCAGGGGGGAGAGACCCAGTACTTC
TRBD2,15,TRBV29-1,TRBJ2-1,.,CSVQSGGASYNEQFF,TGCAGCGTTCAAAGCGGGGGGGCTTCCTACAATGAGCAGTTCTTC
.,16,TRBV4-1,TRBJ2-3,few,CASSQGTGLSTDTQYF,TGCGCCAGCAGCCAAGGGACGGGTCTCAGCACAGATACGCAGTATTTT
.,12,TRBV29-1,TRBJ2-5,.,CSVLQGAETQYF,TGCAGCGTTCTTCAGGGCGCGGAGACCCAGTACTTC
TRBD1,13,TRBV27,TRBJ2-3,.,CASSLRGLDTQYF,TGTGCCAGCAGTCTCAGGGGGCTTGATACGCAGTATTTT
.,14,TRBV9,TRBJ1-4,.,CASSAGAFEEKLFF,TGTGCCAGCAGCGCCGGGGCGTTTGAAGAAAAACTGTTTTTT
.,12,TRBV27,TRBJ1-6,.,CASSFLGSPLHF,TGTGCCAGCAGTTTTTTGGGGTCACCCCTCCACTTT
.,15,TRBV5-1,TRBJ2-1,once,CASSLEGIPDNEQFF,TGCGCCAGCAGCTTGGAGGGGATACCCGACAATGAGCAGTTCTTC
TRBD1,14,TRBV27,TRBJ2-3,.,CASSSQTGGDTQYF,TGTGCCAGCAGTTCCCAAACAGGGGGCGATACGCAGTATTTT
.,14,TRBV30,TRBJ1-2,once,CAWSINGRADGYTF,TGTGCCTGGAGTATAAACGGCAGGGCCGATGGCTACACCTTC
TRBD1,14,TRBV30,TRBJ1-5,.,CAWSSGQINQPQHF,TGTGCCTGGAGCTCGGGACAGATCAATCAGCCCCAGCATTTT
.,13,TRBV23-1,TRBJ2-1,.,CASPLGTGNEQFF,TGCGCCAGCCCTCTGGGGACTGGGAATGAGCAGTTCTTC
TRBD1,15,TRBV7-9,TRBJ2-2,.,CASSRGTANTGELFF,TGTGCCAGCAGCCGAGGGACAGCGAACACCGGGGAGCTGTTTTTT
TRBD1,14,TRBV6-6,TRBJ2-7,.,CASGSRTGLGEQYF,TGTGCCAGCGGCTCCCGGACAGGGCTAGGCGAGCAGTACTTC
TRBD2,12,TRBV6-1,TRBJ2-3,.,CSKRGSTDTQYF,TGCTCGAAGCGGGGAAGCACAGATACGCAGTATTTT